This T cell receptor beta chain appears in the sequencing data of a study of spatial heterogeneity in lung cancer. In the study overall: Donors were around 70 untreated early-stage non-small cell lung cancer patients. The study, taken as a whole, reports: More often at tumor resection than at routine follow-up, ubiquitous expanded tumor TCRs were detected in the blood.

With V trimmed by 4 bases and J by 4 bases, 6 bases remained unmatched. The CDR3 length is 15 residues. Germline values: CDR1 SGHAT, CDR2 FQDESV (reference sequence). TCRdb re-derived calls from the 5' RACE reads in MiXCR, one entry per CDR3 protein. The table lists 40,000 to 50,000 distinct CDR3 sequences, 8% to 11% of them singletons, with 17% in the top ten. As to time point: blood at routine non-recurrence follow-up after resection. Without sorting, whole RNA was sequenced from tumor, nontumor lung or frozen PBMC. Points on this clonotype: The antigen is undetermined. This clone may be a read error of a much larger clone one base away.

The receptor's source is a female donor with early-stage non-small cell lung cancer. The sample in question was PBMCs, obtained at follow-up. V usage is TRBV11-1 and J usage is TRBJ1-2; 10 bases align to TRBD1. In nucleotides, the CDR3 is TGTGCCAGCAGCTCGCGCGGGACAGGGGTCTATGGCTACACCTTC. Its protein product is CASSSRGTGVYGYTF.